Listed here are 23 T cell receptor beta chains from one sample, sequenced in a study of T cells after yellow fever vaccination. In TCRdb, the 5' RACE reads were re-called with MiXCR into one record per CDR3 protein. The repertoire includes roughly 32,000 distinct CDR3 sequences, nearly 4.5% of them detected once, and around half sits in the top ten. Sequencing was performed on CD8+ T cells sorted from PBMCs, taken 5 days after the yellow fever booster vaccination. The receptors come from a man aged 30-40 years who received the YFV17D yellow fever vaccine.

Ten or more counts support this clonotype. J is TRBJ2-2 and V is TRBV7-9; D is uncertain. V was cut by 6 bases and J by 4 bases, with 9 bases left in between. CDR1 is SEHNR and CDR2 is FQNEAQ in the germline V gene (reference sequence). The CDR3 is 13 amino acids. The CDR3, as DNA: TGTGCCAGCAGTTCCGTTGCCACCGGGGAGCTGTTTTTT. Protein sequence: CASSSVATGELFF.

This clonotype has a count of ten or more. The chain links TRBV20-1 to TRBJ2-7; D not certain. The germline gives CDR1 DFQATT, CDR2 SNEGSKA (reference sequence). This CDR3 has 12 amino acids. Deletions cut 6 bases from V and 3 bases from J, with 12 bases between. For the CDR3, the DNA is TGCAGTGCCGGCGAGGAGTACTACGAGCAGTACTTC. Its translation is CSAGEEYYEQYF.

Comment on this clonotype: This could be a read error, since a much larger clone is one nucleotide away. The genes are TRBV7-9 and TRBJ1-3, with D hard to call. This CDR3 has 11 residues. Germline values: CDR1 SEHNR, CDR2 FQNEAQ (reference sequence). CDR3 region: CASYSGNTKYF. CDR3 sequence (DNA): TGTGCCAGCTACTCTGGAAACACCAAATATTTT.

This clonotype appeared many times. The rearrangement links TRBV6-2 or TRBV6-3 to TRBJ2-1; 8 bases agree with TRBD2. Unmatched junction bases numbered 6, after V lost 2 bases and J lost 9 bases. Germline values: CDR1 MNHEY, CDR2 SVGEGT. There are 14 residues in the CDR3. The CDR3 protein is CASSYTGRVVEQFF. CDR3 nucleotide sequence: TGTGCCAGCAGTTACACCGGGAGGGTGGTTGAGCAGTTCTTC.

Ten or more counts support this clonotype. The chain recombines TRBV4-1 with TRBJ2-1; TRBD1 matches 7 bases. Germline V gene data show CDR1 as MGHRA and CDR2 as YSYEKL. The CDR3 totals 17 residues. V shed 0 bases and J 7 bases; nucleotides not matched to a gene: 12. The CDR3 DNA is TGCGCCAGCAGCCAAGATCGTGGCAGGGGGTTAGGGAATGAGCAGTTCTTC. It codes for CASSQDRGRGLGNEQFF.

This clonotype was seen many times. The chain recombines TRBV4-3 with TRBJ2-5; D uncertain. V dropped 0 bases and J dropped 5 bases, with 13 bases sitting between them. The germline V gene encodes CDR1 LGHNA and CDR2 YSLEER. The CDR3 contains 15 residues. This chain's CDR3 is CASSQDLMGIETQYF. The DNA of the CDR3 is TGCGCCAGCAGCCAAGATCTTATGGGGATCGAGACCCAGTACTTC.

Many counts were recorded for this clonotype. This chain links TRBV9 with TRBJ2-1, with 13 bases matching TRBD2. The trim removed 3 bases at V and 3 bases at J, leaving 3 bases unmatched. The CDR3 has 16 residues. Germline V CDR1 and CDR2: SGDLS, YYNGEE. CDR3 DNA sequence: TGTGCCAGCAGCGCAGGGACTAGCGGGAACTACAATGAGCAGTTCTTC. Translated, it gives CASSAGTSGNYNEQFF.

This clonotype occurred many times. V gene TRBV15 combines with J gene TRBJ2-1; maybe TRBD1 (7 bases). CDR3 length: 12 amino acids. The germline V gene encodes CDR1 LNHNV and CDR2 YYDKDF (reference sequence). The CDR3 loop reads CAVQGGYNEQFF. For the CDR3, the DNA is TGTGCTGTCCAGGGGGGCTACAATGAGCAGTTCTTC.

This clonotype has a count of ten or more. The CDR3 DNA reads as TGTGCCAGCAGCCAAGTCGGCAGGGGATCCCCCGAGCAGTACTTC. It is translated as CASSQVGRGSPEQYF. The chain couples TRBV14 to TRBJ2-7, with D possibly being TRBD1 (6 bases). The CDR3 sequence is 15 residues long. V gave up 1 base and J gave up 6 bases, with 16 bases separating them. Germline V gene lookup returns CDR1 SGHDN and CDR2 FVKESK.

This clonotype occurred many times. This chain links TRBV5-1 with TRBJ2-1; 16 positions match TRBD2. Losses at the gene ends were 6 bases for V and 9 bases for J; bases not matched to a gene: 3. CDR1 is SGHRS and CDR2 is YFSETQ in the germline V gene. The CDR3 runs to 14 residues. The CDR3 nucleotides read TGCGCCAGCAAAGGGACTAGCGGGAGGGGTGAGCAGTTCTTC. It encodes CASKGTSGRGEQFF.

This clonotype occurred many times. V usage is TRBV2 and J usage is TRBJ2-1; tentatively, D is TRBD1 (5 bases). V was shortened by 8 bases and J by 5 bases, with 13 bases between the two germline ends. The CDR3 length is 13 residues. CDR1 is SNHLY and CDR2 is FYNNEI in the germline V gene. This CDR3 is CASVDTWDNEQFF. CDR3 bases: TGTGCCAGCGTGGACACCTGGGACAATGAGCAGTTCTTC.

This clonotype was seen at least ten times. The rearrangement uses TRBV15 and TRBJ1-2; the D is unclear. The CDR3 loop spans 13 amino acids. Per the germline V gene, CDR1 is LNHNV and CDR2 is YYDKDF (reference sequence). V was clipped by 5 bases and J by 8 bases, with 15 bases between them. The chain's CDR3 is CATSPRTTYGYTF. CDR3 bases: TGTGCCACCAGCCCTCGAACGACTTACGGCTACACCTTC.

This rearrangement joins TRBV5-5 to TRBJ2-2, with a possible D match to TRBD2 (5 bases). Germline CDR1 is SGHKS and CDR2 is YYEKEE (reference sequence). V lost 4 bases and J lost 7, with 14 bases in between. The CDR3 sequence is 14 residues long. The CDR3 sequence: CASSPGLASGELFF. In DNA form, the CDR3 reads TGTGCCAGCAGCCCCGGACTGGCGAGCGGGGAGCTGTTTTTT.

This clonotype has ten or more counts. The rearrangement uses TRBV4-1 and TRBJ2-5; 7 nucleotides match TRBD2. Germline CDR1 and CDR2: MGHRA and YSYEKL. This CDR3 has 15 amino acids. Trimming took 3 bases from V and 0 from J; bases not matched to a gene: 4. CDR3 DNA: TGCGCCAGCAGCCATCGGCGGGAGTACCAAGAGACCCAGTACTTC. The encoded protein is CASSHRREYQETQYF.

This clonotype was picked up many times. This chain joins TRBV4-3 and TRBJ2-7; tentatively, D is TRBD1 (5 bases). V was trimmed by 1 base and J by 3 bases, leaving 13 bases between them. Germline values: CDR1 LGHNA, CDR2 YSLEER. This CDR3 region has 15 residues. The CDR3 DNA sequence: TGCGCCAGCAGCCAAGTACAGGCCGCCAACTACGAGCAGTACTTC. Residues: CASSQVQAANYEQYF.

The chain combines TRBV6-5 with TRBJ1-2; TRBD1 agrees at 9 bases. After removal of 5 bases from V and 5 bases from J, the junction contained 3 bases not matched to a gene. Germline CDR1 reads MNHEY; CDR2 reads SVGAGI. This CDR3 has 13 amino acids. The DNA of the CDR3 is TGTGCCAGCAGTCTACAGGGGGCTTATGGCTACACCTTC. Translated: CASSLQGAYGYTF.

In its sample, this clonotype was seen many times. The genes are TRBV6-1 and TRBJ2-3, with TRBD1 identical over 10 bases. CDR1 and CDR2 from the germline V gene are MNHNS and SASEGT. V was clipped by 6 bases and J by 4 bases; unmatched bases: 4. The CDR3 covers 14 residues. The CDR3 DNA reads TGTGCCAGCAGCCGAGGACAGGGGGCAGATACGCAGTATTTT. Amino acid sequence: CASSRGQGADTQYF.

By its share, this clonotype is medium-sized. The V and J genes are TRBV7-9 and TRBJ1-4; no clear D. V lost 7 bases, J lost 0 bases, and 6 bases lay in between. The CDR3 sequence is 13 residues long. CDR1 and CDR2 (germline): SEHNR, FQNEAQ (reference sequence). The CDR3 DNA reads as TGTGCCAGCACTCTCGCAACTAATGAAAAACTGTTTTTT. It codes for CASTLATNEKLFF.

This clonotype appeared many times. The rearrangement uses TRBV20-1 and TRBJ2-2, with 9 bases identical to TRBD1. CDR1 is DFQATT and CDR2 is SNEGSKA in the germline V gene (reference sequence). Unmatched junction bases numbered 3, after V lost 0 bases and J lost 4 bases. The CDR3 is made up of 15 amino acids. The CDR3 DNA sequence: TGCAGTGCTAGAGAGGGGACAGGGACCACCGGGGAGCTGTTTTTT. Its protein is CSAREGTGTTGELFF.

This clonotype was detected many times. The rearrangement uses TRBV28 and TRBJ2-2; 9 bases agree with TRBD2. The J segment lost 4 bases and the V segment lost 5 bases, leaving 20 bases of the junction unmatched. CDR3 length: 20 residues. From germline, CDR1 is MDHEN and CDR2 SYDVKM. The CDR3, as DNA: TGTGCCAGCAGTCCTGGGAAGACTAGCGGAGCCCCCCCCCGCACCGGGGAGCTGTTTTTT. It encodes CASSPGKTSGAPPRTGELFF.

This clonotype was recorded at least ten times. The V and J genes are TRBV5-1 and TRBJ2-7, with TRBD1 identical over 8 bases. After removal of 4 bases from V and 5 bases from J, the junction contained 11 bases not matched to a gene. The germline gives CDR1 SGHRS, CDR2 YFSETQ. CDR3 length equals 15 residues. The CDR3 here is CASSDIGQGFHEQYF. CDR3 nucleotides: TGCGCCAGCAGCGATATCGGACAGGGTTTCCACGAGCAGTACTTC.

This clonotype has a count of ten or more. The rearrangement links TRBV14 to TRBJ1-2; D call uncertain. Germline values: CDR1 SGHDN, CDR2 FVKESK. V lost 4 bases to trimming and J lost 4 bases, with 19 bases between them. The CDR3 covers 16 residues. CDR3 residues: CASSLDNSPSLYGYTF. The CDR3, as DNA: TGTGCCAGCAGCCTCGACAATTCTCCCTCGCTCTATGGCTACACCTTC.

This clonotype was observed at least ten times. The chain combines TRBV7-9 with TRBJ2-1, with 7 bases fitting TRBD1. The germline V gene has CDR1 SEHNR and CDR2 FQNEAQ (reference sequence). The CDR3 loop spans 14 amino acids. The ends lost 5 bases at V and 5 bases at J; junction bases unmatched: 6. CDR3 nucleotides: TGTGCCAGCAGCCAGACAGGGCAGGACAATGAGCAGTTCTTC. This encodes CASSQTGQDNEQFF.